This T cell receptor (beta chain) was sequenced during a study of cytomegalovirus exposure and HLA in healthy donors. Concerning this clone itself: Antigen specificity is unknown.

In the PCR, 60 Vbeta and 13 Jbeta primers were used. TCRdb's copy holds only in-frame clones and misses some; the assay was immunoSEQ multiplex PCR. The sample carries about 190,000 clones, 81% recorded once. CDR1 and CDR2 (germline): LGHNA, YSLEER. V lost 0 bases to trimming and J lost 7 bases, with 10 bases between them. The CDR3 runs 14 residues. Points from the study as a whole: In a later analysis, the majority of CMV-associated beta chains seemingly showed HLA restriction. Beyond CMV serostatus, there was no information to go on about immune exposure. Relative to equally common others, HLA-associated TCR beta chains showed greater clonal expansion in a later analysis. There were 150 to 200 TCR beta chains listed as cytomegalovirus-associated.

The rearrangement uses TRBV4-3 and TRBJ1-5; no firm D call. The receptor was isolated from a man aged 45-65 years in good health and CMV-seronegative. Sequenced input: PBMCs. The CDR3 sequence is CASSQEGGPQPQHF. Here the CDR3 DNA reads TGCGCCAGCAGCCAAGAAGGAGGGCCCCAGCCCCAGCATTTT.